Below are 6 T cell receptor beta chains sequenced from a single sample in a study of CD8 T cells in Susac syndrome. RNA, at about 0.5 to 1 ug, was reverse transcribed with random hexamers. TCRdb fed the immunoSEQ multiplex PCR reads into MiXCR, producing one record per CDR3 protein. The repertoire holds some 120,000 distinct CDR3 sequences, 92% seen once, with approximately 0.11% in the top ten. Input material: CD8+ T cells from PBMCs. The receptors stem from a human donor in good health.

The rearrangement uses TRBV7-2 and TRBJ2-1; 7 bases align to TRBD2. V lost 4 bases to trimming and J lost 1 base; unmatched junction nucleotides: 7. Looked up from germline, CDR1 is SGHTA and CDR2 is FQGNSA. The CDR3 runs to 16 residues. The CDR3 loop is CASSSWGGFSYNEQFF. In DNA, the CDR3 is TGTGCCAGCAGCTCGTGGGGGGGGTTTTCCTACAATGAGCAGTTCTTC.

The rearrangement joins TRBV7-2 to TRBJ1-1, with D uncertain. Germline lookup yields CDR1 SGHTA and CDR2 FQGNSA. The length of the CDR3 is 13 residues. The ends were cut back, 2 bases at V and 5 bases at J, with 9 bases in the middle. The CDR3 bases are TGTGCCAGCAGCTTAACTTGGTTGACTGAAGCTTTCTTT. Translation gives CASSLTWLTEAFF.

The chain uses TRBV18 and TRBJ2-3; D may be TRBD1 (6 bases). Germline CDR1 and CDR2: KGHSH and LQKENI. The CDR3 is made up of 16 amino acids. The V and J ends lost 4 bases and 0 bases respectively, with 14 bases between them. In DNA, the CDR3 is TGTGCCAGCTCACAAACAGGGTTGACTAGCACAGATACGCAGTATTTT. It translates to CASSQTGLTSTDTQYF.

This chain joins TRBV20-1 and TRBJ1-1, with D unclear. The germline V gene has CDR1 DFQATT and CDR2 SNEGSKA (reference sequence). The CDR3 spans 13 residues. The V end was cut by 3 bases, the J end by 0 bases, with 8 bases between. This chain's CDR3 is CSARGRLNTEAFF. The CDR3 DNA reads TGCAGTGCTAGGGGCAGGCTGAACACTGAAGCTTTCTTT.

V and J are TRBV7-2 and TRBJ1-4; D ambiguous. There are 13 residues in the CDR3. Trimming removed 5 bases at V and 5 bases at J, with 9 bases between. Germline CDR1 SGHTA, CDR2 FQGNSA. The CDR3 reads CASSRDQNEKLFF. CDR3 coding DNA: TGTGCCAGCAGCCGTGATCAGAATGAAAAACTGTTTTTT.

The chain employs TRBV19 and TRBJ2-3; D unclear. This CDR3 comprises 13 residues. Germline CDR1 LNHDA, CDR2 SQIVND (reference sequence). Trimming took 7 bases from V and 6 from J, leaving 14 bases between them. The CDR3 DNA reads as TGTGCCAGTACGACTCCCGCACGGGATACGCAGTATTTT. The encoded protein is CASTTPARDTQYF.